The 17 T cell receptor beta chains given below trace back to one sample, sequenced in a study of blood T cell repertoires in COVID-19. TCRdb's table, derived via immunoSEQ multiplex PCR, lists solely in-frame clones and lacks some. The table includes a few hundred thousand clones, 75% to 90% detected once. Source material: PBMCs or T cells enriched from blood (not recorded which). The receptors derive from a young man who had recovered from COVID-19.

The genes are TRBV7-9 and TRBJ2-1, with 8 bases matching TRBD1. V shed 5 bases and J 1 base; nucleotides not matched to a gene: 1. The CDR3 runs 14 residues. The germline V gene encodes CDR1 SEHNR and CDR2 FQNEAQ (reference sequence). This CDR3 reads CASSTGGSYNEQFF. The CDR3, as DNA: TGTGCCAGCAGCACAGGGGGTTCCTACAATGAGCAGTTCTTC. Using reference TRBV7-9 and TRBJ2-1 for the parts outside the CDR3, the full variable domain is DTGVSQNPRHKITKRGQNVTFRCDPISEHNRLYWYRQTLGQGPEFLTYFQNEAQLEKSRLLSDRFSAERPKGSFSTLEIQRTEQGDSAMYLCASSTGGSYNEQFFGPGTRLTVL.

J is TRBJ2-1 and V is TRBV5-6; the D gene is possibly TRBD1 (5 bases). The CDR3 contains 16 residues. Germline assignment: CDR1 SGHDT and CDR2 YYEEEE. V was pared by 2 bases and J by 6 bases, with 18 bases between. CDR3 coding DNA: TGTGCCAGCAGCTTCGATTCCCAATGGGGCCCCAATGAGCAGTTCTTC. Translated: CASSFDSQWGPNEQFF. The complete variable domain, with remaining parts taken from reference TRBV5-6 and TRBJ2-1, reads DAGVTQSPTHLIKTRGQQVTLRCSPKSGHDTVSWYQQALGQGPQFIFQYYEEEERQRGNFPDRFSGHQFPNYSSELNVNALLLGDSALYLCASSFDSQWGPNEQFFGPGTRLTVL.

CDR3 protein: CASSFQAGGTYEQYF. CDR3 DNA sequence: TGTGCCAGCAGCTTCCAAGCGGGAGGGACCTACGAGCAGTACTTC. This sequence joins TRBV7-2 and TRBJ2-7; 10 nucleotides align to TRBD2. CDR1 SGHTA and CDR2 FQGNSA come from the germline V gene. The CDR3 is made up of 15 amino acids. Unmatched junction bases numbered 4, after V lost 3 bases and J lost 2 bases.

J is TRBJ2-5 and V is TRBV29-1; D is uncertain. The V gene lost 4 bases and the J gene lost 2 bases, with 8 bases spanning the gap. The germline CDR1 and CDR2 sequences are SQVTM and ANQGSEA. The CDR3 covers 12 residues. The CDR3 DNA is TGCAGCGTTGCTGGGCTGCAAGAGACCCAGTACTTC. Protein sequence: CSVAGLQETQYF.

This sequence joins TRBV5-5 and TRBJ2-7; 11 bases align to TRBD1. Trimming took 4 bases from V and 4 from J; bases not matched to a gene: 4. There are 14 residues in the CDR3. In germline, CDR1 is SGHKS, CDR2 YYEKEE (reference sequence). Written as DNA, the CDR3 is TGTGCCAGCAGCCCGGACAGGGGGCGGTACGAGCAGTACTTC. Protein: CASSPDRGRYEQYF.

This chain uses TRBV4-1 with TRBJ2-1; 13 bases line up with TRBD2. J lost 9 bases, V lost 3 bases, and 5 bases had no gene match. CDR3 size: 15 residues. The germline V gene encodes CDR1 MGHRA and CDR2 YSYEKL. In DNA, the CDR3 is TGCGCCAGCAGCCAGCGACTAGCGGGGGGAGGTGAGCAGTTCTTC. It translates to CASSQRLAGGGEQFF.

With regard to this clone: Other DNA sequences in the same sample also yield this CDR3. V gene TRBV29-1 combines with J gene TRBJ1-2; a possible D gene is TRBD1 (6 bases). Between the trimmed V and J ends, which lost 3 bases and 1 base, there was a span of 12 bases. Germline CDR1 SQVTM, CDR2 ANQGSEA. CDR3 size: 14 residues. The CDR3 bases are TGCAGCGTTGAGGGGCGGGGGCTTAACTATGGCTACACCTTC. It is translated as CSVEGRGLNYGYTF.

The J gene is TRBJ1-1, the V gene TRBV4-1; a possible D gene is TRBD1 (5 bases). V gave up 0 bases and J gave up 4 bases, with 12 bases separating them. The germline V gene encodes CDR1 MGHRA and CDR2 YSYEKL. The length of the CDR3 is 15 residues. CDR3 nucleotides: TGCGCCAGCAGCCAAGATGGAGGGGTTGCCACTGAAGCTTTCTTT. Its protein product is CASSQDGGVATEAFF.

This chain links TRBV6-5 with TRBJ2-1, with 12 bases that match TRBD2. This CDR3 is built from 15 residues. CDR1 is MNHEY and CDR2 is SVGAGI in the germline V gene. Trimming at V came to 6 bases and at J to 8 bases, leaving 8 bases not matched to a gene. The CDR3 DNA is TGTGCCAGCAGCCTCCGGGGACTAGCGGGCTATGAGCAGTTCTTC. The encoded protein is CASSLRGLAGYEQFF.

The rearrangement uses TRBV5-3 and TRBJ2-7, with D perhaps TRBD2 (5 bases). TRBV5-3 qualifies as an ORF whose function is uncertain. The CDR3 is 16 residues long. The V end lost 4 bases, the J end lost 6 bases, and 23 bases lay between the germline ends. CDR3: CARSRTSPTRRCEQYF. The CDR3 DNA reads as TGTGCCAGAAGCCGTACGTCCCCGACAAGGAGGTGCGAGCAGTACTTC.

This clone was observed once. This sequence joins TRBV3-1 (or the pseudogene TRBV3-2) and TRBJ2-5; TRBD2 agrees at 9 bases. The CDR3 loop spans 14 amino acids. Losses at the gene ends were 5 bases for V and 4 bases for J; bases not matched to a gene: 5. Germline values: CDR1 LGHDT, CDR2 YNNKEL (reference sequence). The CDR3 here is CASSSRGGTETQYF. The DNA of the CDR3 is TGTGCCAGCAGCTCGCGGGGGGGCACAGAGACCCAGTACTTC.

The chain links TRBV13 to TRBJ2-2; TRBD1 is a possible D gene (5 bases). CDR3 length: 13 residues. CDR1 PRHDT and CDR2 FYEKMQ come from the germline V gene (reference sequence). Trimming left V 8 bases short and J 5 bases short, with 12 bases between. This chain's CDR3 is CASCTGRTGELFF. The DNA of the CDR3 is TGTGCCAGCTGTACAGGCCGGACCGGGGAGCTGTTTTTT.

The chain is built from TRBV29-1 and TRBJ2-1, with TRBD2 identical over 7 bases. The J segment lost 4 bases and the V segment lost 6 bases, leaving 3 bases of the junction unmatched. Germline CDR1 is SQVTM and CDR2 is ANQGSEA. The CDR3 contains 12 residues. CDR3 DNA sequence: TGCAGCGTGGGGGGGGAATACAATGAGCAGTTCTTC. Translation: CSVGGEYNEQFF.

The chain uses TRBV20-1 and TRBJ1-4, with 7 bases aligning to TRBD1. Trimming removed 3 bases from V and 5 bases from J; junction bases left unmatched: 3. The CDR3 sequence is 13 residues long. CDR1 DFQATT and CDR2 SNEGSKA come from the germline V gene (reference sequence). The CDR3 DNA is TGCAGTGCTAGTGAGGGGGCGAATGAAAAACTGTTTTTT. This codes for CSASEGANEKLFF.

In its sample, this clone was seen once. The chain carries TRBV6-5 and TRBJ1-5; no clear D gene. From germline, CDR1 is MNHEY and CDR2 SVGAGI. The V gene lost 6 bases and the J gene lost 5 bases, with 8 bases spanning the gap. CDR3 length: 12 residues. The DNA of the CDR3 is TGTGCCAGCAGAGCACAGCATCAGCCCCAGCATTTT. Translation: CASRAQHQPQHF.

This rearrangement joins TRBV5-4 to TRBJ1-1, with TRBD1 matching over 7 bases. The germline V gene encodes CDR1 SGHNT and CDR2 YYREEE (reference sequence). The CDR3 loop spans 16 amino acids. J gave up 4 bases and V 4 bases, and 13 bases lay outside the gene matches. The CDR3 loop reads CASSLGGGQAGTEAFF. The CDR3 region has the DNA TGTGCCAGCAGCCTCGGAGGGGGCCAAGCAGGCACTGAAGCTTTCTTT.

The V and J genes are TRBV14 and TRBJ1-3; TRBD1 agrees at 7 bases. The J segment lost 8 bases and the V segment lost 4 bases, leaving 11 bases of the junction unmatched. This CDR3 region has 15 residues. Germline-derived CDR1 and CDR2 are SGHDN and FVKESK. CDR3 sequence reads: CASSPPGRGVDTIYF. CDR3 nucleotides: TGTGCCAGCAGCCCACCCGGCAGGGGGGTAGACACCATATATTTT.